The rows below give T cell receptor beta chains drawn from one sample of a study of blood T cell repertoires in COVID-19. Libraries were prepared by immunoSEQ multiplex PCR; TCRdb keeps only in-frame clonotypes and omits some of them. Altogether almost 200,000 clones are present, approximately 86% being singletons, with the ten largest covering 0.9% to 0.95%. Sequences were obtained from peripheral blood. These receptor sequences come from a man between 60 and 75 years old with COVID-19, enrolled during active disease. Each CDR3 is given with its conserved first and last residue. A D gene is named only where the DNA matches it firmly. Some rows mark clone size as missing; the rest say once, few, many or name a class of expanded clone.

v_gene	d_gene	abundance	j_gene	CDR3aa	CDR3nt
TRBV10-3	.	.	TRBJ1-1	CAITRTEVMNTEAFF	TGTGCCATCACTCGGACAGAAGTTATGAACACTGAAGCTTTCTTT
TRBV2	TRBD1	.	TRBJ1-2	CASRQGSYGYTF	TGTGCCAGTAGACAGGGCTCCTATGGCTACACCTTC
TRBV6-6	.	.	TRBJ1-6	CASKRSGDRSPLHF	TGTGCCAGCAAGAGGTCAGGGGATCGTTCACCCCTCCACTTT
TRBV6-2/TRBV6-3	.	.	TRBJ2-2	CASSLQRADTGELFF	TGTGCCAGCAGCCTGCAGCGGGCGGACACCGGGGAGCTGTTTTTT
TRBV28	TRBD2	.	TRBJ2-1	CASSLRLAGVSSYNEQFF	TGTGCCAGCAGTTTAAGGCTAGCGGGAGTAAGCTCCTACAATGAGCAGTTCTTC
TRBV30	.	.	TRBJ2-7	CAALQGSYEQYF	TGTGCCGCCTTACAGGGATCCTACGAGCAGTACTTC
TRBV6-6	TRBD1	.	TRBJ1-2	CASSHPWTGAKPYGYTF	TGTGCCAGCAGTCACCCCTGGACAGGAGCTAAGCCCTATGGCTACACCTTC
TRBV5-1	.	.	TRBJ1-1	CASGQGTTMNTEAFF	TGCGCCAGCGGTCAGGGAACTACCATGAACACTGAAGCTTTCTTT
TRBV6-5	.	few	TRBJ1-2	CASRDSTNYGYTF	TGTGCCAGCAGGGACAGTACTAACTATGGCTACACCTTC
TRBV7-8	.	.	TRBJ1-5	CASSLGASSQPQHF	TGTGCCAGCAGCTTAGGGGCGTCGAGCCAGCCCCAGCATTTT
TRBV28	TRBD1	few	TRBJ1-5	CASSRQGRGQPQHF	TGTGCCAGCAGCCGACAGGGCCGGGGACAGCCCCAGCATTTT
TRBV7-9	TRBD1	few	TRBJ1-6	CASSPAGTDLRSPLHF	TGTGCCAGCAGCCCAGCCGGGACAGACCTTAGATCACCCCTCCACTTT
TRBV28	TRBD2	.	TRBJ2-3	CASSPGLAAATDTQYF	TGTGCCAGCAGTCCAGGACTAGCGGCAGCCACAGATACGCAGTATTTT
TRBV24-1	TRBD2	once	TRBJ2-3	CATSRSGISTDTQYF	TGTGCCACCAGTCGTAGCGGGATTAGCACAGATACGCAGTATTTT
TRBV29-1	.	.	TRBJ1-2	CSVRGDFINYGYTF	TGCAGCGTGCGGGGGGACTTCATAAACTATGGCTACACCTTC
TRBV5-1	TRBD1	.	TRBJ2-5	CASSSGQGGTLETQYF	TGCGCCAGCAGCTCGGGACAGGGGGGGACTCTGGAGACCCAGTACTTC
TRBV20-1	.	.	TRBJ2-5	CSAATEETQYF	TGCAGTGCGGCCACCGAAGAGACCCAGTACTTC
TRBV13	TRBD2	.	TRBJ2-1	CASSLGGLAGTNEQFF	TGTGCCAGCAGCTTAGGGGGACTAGCGGGGACCAATGAGCAGTTCTTC
TRBV10-3	.	.	TRBJ1-1	CAIGQNTNTEAFF	TGTGCCATCGGTCAGAACACGAACACTGAAGCTTTCTTT
TRBV27	.	once	TRBJ2-7	CASSPGTSGYEQYF	TGTGCCAGCAGCCCCGGGACATCGGGCTACGAGCAGTACTTC
TRBV2	.	.	TRBJ1-2	CASSRDSGSNYGYTF	TGTGCCAGCAGTAGGGACTCCGGGTCTAACTATGGCTACACCTTC
TRBV19	TRBD1	.	TRBJ1-5	CAMGQGNQPQHF	TGTGCCATGGGACAGGGCAATCAGCCCCAGCATTTT
TRBV9	TRBD1	.	TRBJ2-1	CASSETGGYNEQFF	TGTGCCAGCAGCGAGACAGGGGGCTACAATGAGCAGTTCTTC
TRBV4-3	.	.	TRBJ2-7	CASAREASYEQYF	TGCGCCAGCGCGCGCGAGGCCTCCTACGAGCAGTACTTC
TRBV27	TRBD1	.	TRBJ1-1	CASSSPGTGYTEAFF	TGTGCCAGCAGTTCACCCGGGACAGGGTACACTGAAGCTTTCTTT
TRBV15	TRBD1	few	TRBJ1-5	CATSREGQVGQPQHF	TGTGCCACCAGCAGAGAAGGACAGGTAGGGCAGCCCCAGCATTTT
TRBV6-6	TRBD1	.	TRBJ1-5	CASSETGVVHQPQHF	TGTGCCAGCAGCGAGACAGGGGTAGTACATCAGCCCCAGCATTTT
TRBV7-2	.	.	TRBJ1-1	CASSLEGGKRTEAFF	TGTGCCAGCAGCTTAGAGGGAGGGAAAAGGACTGAAGCTTTCTTT
TRBV28	TRBD1	.	TRBJ1-2	CASSFKGAESNYGYTF	TGTGCCAGCAGTTTTAAGGGGGCAGAGTCGAACTATGGCTACACCTTC
TRBV2	.	.	TRBJ1-2	CASGQSYGYTF	TGTGCCAGCGGACAGTCCTATGGCTACACCTTC
TRBV4-1	TRBD1	.	TRBJ1-1	CASSHGQGYGHTEAFF	TGCGCCAGCAGCCATGGACAGGGATATGGACACACTGAAGCTTTCTTT
TRBV7-9	TRBD1	.	TRBJ1-6	CASTSRTGGSPLHF	TGTGCCAGCACCTCTAGGACAGGAGGCTCACCCCTCCACTTT
TRBV4-2	.	.	TRBJ1-1	CASSQERTGGFF	TGTGCCAGCAGCCAAGAACGCACCGGGGGGTTCTTT
TRBV19	.	.	TRBJ1-6	CASSNRRDSPLHF	TGTGCCAGTAGTAACCGGCGGGATTCACCCCTCCACTTT
TRBV3-1/TRBV3-2	.	.	TRBJ2-1	CASSQARGYNEQFF	TGTGCCAGCAGCCAAGCTAGGGGGTACAATGAGCAGTTCTTC
TRBV2	.	.	TRBJ2-6	CASSVESPGANVLTF	TGTGCCAGCAGTGTGGAGAGTCCTGGGGCCAACGTCCTGACTTTC
TRBV5-8	.	.	TRBJ1-1	CASTLLTEAFF	TGTGCCAGCACCCTGCTAACTGAAGCTTTCTTT
TRBV27	TRBD2	.	TRBJ2-5	CASRAGGYREQETQYF	TGTGCCAGTAGAGCGGGAGGGTATAGGGAACAAGAGACCCAGTACTTC
TRBV6-2/TRBV6-3	TRBD1	.	TRBJ2-1	CASSSIDRVEQFF	TGTGCCAGCAGTTCGATAGACAGGGTTGAGCAGTTCTTC